These T cell receptor beta chains were read from a single sample in a study of Graves' ophthalmopathy and Graves' hyperthyroidism. Each CDR3 protein gets one entry after TCRdb re-called the multiplex PCR reads with MiXCR. The data contain approximately 540,000 distinct CDR3 sequences, under 45% of them singletons. Sequences were obtained from peripheral blood or thyroid tissue (not recorded which). The receptor set was obtained from an adult man with Graves' hyperthyroidism. Both conserved end residues are part of each CDR3. D genes are given only for firm matches. Size values are once, few and many counts, or a class for expanded clones, and some rows have none.

TRBJ1-1 . TRBV2 few TGTGCCAGCAGCCGGGACCTATCGAACACTGAAGCTTTCTTT CASSRDLSNTEAFF
TRBJ1-5 . TRBV6-5 many TGTGCCAGCACGACACTATACAATCAGCCCCAGCATTTT CASTTLYNQPQHF
TRBJ2-6 TRBD2 TRBV2 once TGTGCCAGCAGCCCTAGCGGGGGTACTGGGGCCAACGTCCTGACTTTC CASSPSGGTGANVLTF
TRBJ2-2 . TRBV5-1 . TGCGCCAGCAACTTGGCTCTAGAAAACACCGGGGAGCTGTTTTTT CASNLALENTGELFF
TRBJ2-5 . TRBV14 many TGTGCCAGCAGCCGGACGAACCAAGAGACCCAGTACTTC CASSRTNQETQYF
TRBJ2-7 TRBD1 TRBV7-6 many TGTGCCAGCAGCTGGGACAGAAATTACGAGCAGTACTTC CASSWDRNYEQYF
TRBJ2-2 . TRBV5-5 many TGTGCCAGCAGCTTGTGGGCCGGGGAGCTGTTTTTT CASSLWAGELFF
TRBJ2-7 TRBD1 TRBV2 few TGTGCCAGCAGTCAGGGGACAGGGAACTACGAGCAGTACTTC CASSQGTGNYEQYF
TRBJ1-3 . TRBV5-1 . TGCGCCAGCAGCTTGGTTGACGGCAGCCCTACAGACACCATATATTTT CASSLVDGSPTDTIYF
TRBJ2-5 . TRBV2 few TGTGCCAGCAGGGACGGGGGCTTCCAAGAGACCCAGTACTTC CASRDGGFQETQYF
TRBJ2-4 . TRBV24-1 few TGTGCCACCGAGGGAGCCAAAAACATTCAGTACTTC CATEGAKNIQYF
TRBJ2-4 TRBD1 TRBV7-2 . TGTGCCAGCAGACCAAGGACAGGGAATCTCAAAAACATTCAGTACTTC CASRPRTGNLKNIQYF
TRBJ2-7 . TRBV27 few TGTGCCAGCAGTTCCTCTAGACAGCTCGAGCAGTACTTC CASSSSRQLEQYF
TRBJ1-1 . TRBV7-9 few TGTGCCAGCAGTCATTACGGGGACATTCGGAACACTGAAGCTTTCTTT CASSHYGDIRNTEAFF
TRBJ2-5 . TRBV6-6 many TGTGCCAGCAGTGAAGAACTACCTTTAGAGACCCAGTACTTC CASSEELPLETQYF
TRBJ2-7 . TRBV10-3 . TGTGCCATCCGGGATGAGGGCGGTCAGTACTTC CAIRDEGGQYF
TRBJ2-5 TRBD2 TRBV4-1 many TGCGCCAGCAGCCAAGATACGCTAGCGGGGGGCATCCAAGAGACCCAGTACTTC CASSQDTLAGGIQETQYF
TRBJ2-7 . TRBV10-3 few TGTGCCATCAGTGAGTCGGGCGCCTACGAGCAGTACTTC CAISESGAYEQYF
TRBJ1-1 . TRBV29-1 many TGCAGCGTTGACACAGGTACGGGTACTGAAGCTTTCTTT CSVDTGTGTEAFF
TRBJ2-2 TRBD2 TRBV5-1 few TGCGCCAGCAGCTTGACGACTAGCGGGGGCCCCGGGGAGCTGTTTTTT CASSLTTSGGPGELFF
TRBJ1-3 . TRBV4-1 many TGCGCCAGCAGCCAAGCTTCAGTACCGGGAAACACCATATATTTT CASSQASVPGNTIYF
TRBJ1-5 . TRBV27 . TGTGCCAGCAGTTTATCGGGTCCTTATCAGCCCCAGCATTTT CASSLSGPYQPQHF
TRBJ2-2 . TRBV5-1 . TGCGCCAGCAGCTTGTGGGAGAACACCGGGGAGCTGTTTTTT CASSLWENTGELFF
TRBJ2-7 TRBD1 TRBV29-1 many TGCAGCGTTGACCGGACAGGGTCCTACGAGCAGTACTTC CSVDRTGSYEQYF
TRBJ2-7 . TRBV20-1 many TGCAGTGCTCAGACCCCTGACACATCCTACGAGCAGTACTTC CSAQTPDTSYEQYF
TRBJ2-3 . TRBV7-9 . TGTGCCAGCAGCTACCCGCCTGTAACTAGCACAGATACGCAGTATTTT CASSYPPVTSTDTQYF
TRBJ1-2 . TRBV4-1 many TGCGCCAGCAGCCAAGATGTAGCAGCCACCCGCTATGGCTACACCTTC CASSQDVAATRYGYTF
TRBJ2-7 . TRBV20-1 many TGCAGTGCTAGAGGATCACAGTACTACGAGCAGTACTTC CSARGSQYYEQYF
TRBJ1-6 TRBD1 TRBV12-3/TRBV12-4 many TGTGCCAGCAGTTACAGGGGTAATTCACCCCTCCACTTT CASSYRGNSPLHF
TRBJ1-1 . TRBV4-1 . TGCGCCAGCAGACCCGGGGACTTGAACACTGAAGCTTTCTTT CASRPGDLNTEAFF
TRBJ1-6 . TRBV12-3/TRBV12-4 many TGTGCCAGCAGTCCTACAGGGTCCTATAATTCACCCCTCCACTTT CASSPTGSYNSPLHF
TRBJ2-5 . TRBV29-1 many TGCAGCGTACTGGCTATAGCCTTTCAAGAGACCCAGTACTTC CSVLAIAFQETQYF
TRBJ1-1 . TRBV12-3/TRBV12-4 . TGTGCCAGCAGTTTATGGGGGTCTACCGGCACTGAAGCTTTCTTT CASSLWGSTGTEAFF
TRBJ1-6 . TRBV14 few TGTGCCAGCAGCCGGACCCAGCCGGGGGCAAAAGTGATAAGCTCCTATAATTCACCCCTCCACTTT CASSRTQPGAKVISSYNSPLHF
TRBJ1-1 . TRBV5-1 many TGCGCCAGCAGCTTGAAACGGGATAACATGAACACTGAAGCTTTCTTT CASSLKRDNMNTEAFF
TRBJ2-2 . TRBV7-3 . TGTGCCAGCAGCTTAGAATACACCGGGGAGCTGCTTTTT CASSLEYTGELLF
TRBJ1-5 . TRBV4-2 . TGTGCCAGCAGCCAAGATCGAAGGGTTTGGTCCGGGGAGCATTTT CASSQDRRVWSGEHF
TRBJ1-5 . TRBV18 . TGTGCCAGCTCACCAACGAGCAATCAGCCCCAGCATTTT CASSPTSNQPQHF
TRBJ2-7 . TRBV10-3 many TGTGCCATCAGTGCTGCCAGTACCTACGAGCAGCACTTC CAISAASTYEQHF
TRBJ2-7 . TRBV29-1 . TGCAGCGTTGAAGAAAGGGGGGCGTACAATGAGCAGTACTTC CSVEERGAYNEQYF
TRBJ1-6 . TRBV15 many TGTGCCACCAGCCGTTGGGCCGGGACGGGAAATTCACCCCTCCACTTT CATSRWAGTGNSPLHF
TRBJ2-7 TRBD2 TRBV12-3/TRBV12-4 many TGTGCCAGCAGCTGGGGGACTAGCGGCTACGAGCAGTACTTC CASSWGTSGYEQYF
TRBJ1-1 . TRBV6-5 many TGTGCCAGCAGTTACGAAGGGGTGGCTGAAGCTTTCTTT CASSYEGVAEAFF
TRBJ1-2 . TRBV2 many TGTGCCAGCAGGGGGACTAACTATGGCTACACCTTC CASRGTNYGYTF
TRBJ2-5 TRBD1 TRBV2 once TGTGCCAGCAGGTCCGGGACAGGAACCCAAGAGACCCAGTACTTC CASRSGTGTQETQYF
TRBJ1-2 TRBD1 TRBV2 . TGTGCCAGCTCACCGAAGGACAGGGGAGGAAACTATGGCTACACCTTC CASSPKDRGGNYGYTF
TRBJ1-2 TRBD1 TRBV6-2/TRBV6-3 . TGTGCCAGCAGGCCTGGACAGGGGGCAAACTATGGCTACACCTTC CASRPGQGANYGYTF
TRBJ1-2 TRBD1 TRBV6-1 . TGTGCCAGCAGTACCCGGGACAGGGTGTATGGCTACACCTTC CASSTRDRVYGYTF
TRBJ1-4 TRBD1 TRBV7-9 . TGTGCCAGCAGTACCTACAGGGGGTCTTGGGAAAAACTGTTTTTT CASSTYRGSWEKLFF
TRBJ2-2 . TRBV2 few TGTGCCAGCAAGGGCCTAGTCGGTACCGGGGAGCTGTTTTTT CASKGLVGTGELFF
TRBJ1-2 . TRBV9 . TGTGCCAGCAGCGGTCTGGGGAGCGCGTGGGGCTACACCTTC CASSGLGSAWGYTF
TRBJ1-4 . TRBV7-9 . TGTGCCAGCAGCCCCCCCCCGGGGAATGAAAAACTGTTTTTT CASSPPPGNEKLFF
TRBJ2-5 . TRBV7-8 . TGTGCCGGTAGCCCAAGTCCGCAAGAGACCCAGTACTTC CAGSPSPQETQYF
TRBJ2-7 . TRBV4-1 . TGCGCCAGCAGCCAAGTAGCGGAAGGGTACTACGAGCAGTACTTC CASSQVAEGYYEQYF